This passage covers 6 T cell receptor beta chains from one sample sequenced in a study of blood T cells in healthy people across ages. A second PCR of 7 to 11 cycles used a sample-barcoded 5' primer and a J-beta primer mix. TCRdb analysed the 5' RACE reads with MiXCR anew, one entry per CDR3 protein. This sample carries 850,000 to 1,300,000 distinct CDR3 sequences, over 35% of them seen once, and the ten largest clones take under 20%. The sequenced material came from blood. The receptor source for this set is a woman aged 60-75 years in good health.

CDR3 bases: TGTGCCACCAGTGCCTCGATCGGGGAGCTGTTTTTT. This gives the protein CATSASIGELFF. The chain employs TRBV24-1 and TRBJ2-2; D gene unclear. The CDR3 covers 12 residues. Trimming took 5 bases from V and 7 from J, leaving 7 bases between them. The germline CDR1 and CDR2 sequences are KGHDR and SFDVKD.

This clonotype was recorded many times. The chain carries TRBV25-1 and TRBJ1-4, with 7 bases identical to TRBD1. Per the germline V gene, CDR1 is MGHDK and CDR2 is SYGVNS. The CDR3 is made up of 12 amino acids. Trimming took 6 bases from V and 6 from J; bases not matched to a gene: 1. In nucleotides, the CDR3 is TGTGCCAGCAGACAGGGGTATGAAAAACTGTTTTTT. Translating gives CASRQGYEKLFF.

This clonotype was counted a few times. The V call is TRBV6-1, the J call TRBJ2-5, with D unresolved. Gene TRBJ2-7 matches the end of the DNA better, so the J call may be wrong. The CDR3 consists of 12 residues. CDR1 MNHNS and CDR2 SASEGT come from the germline V gene. CDR3 amino acids: CASSAQSYEQYF. In nucleotides, the CDR3 is TGTGCCAGCAGTGCACAGAGCTACGAGCAGTACTTC.

This clonotype was observed many times. The J gene is TRBJ2-1, the V gene TRBV6-1; no clear D. CDR3 length equals 13 residues. Germline-derived CDR1 and CDR2 are MNHNS and SASEGT. The V end lost 6 bases, the J end lost 5 bases, and 11 bases lay between the germline ends. The CDR3 bases are TGTGCCAGCAGGAGCGACTTAAACAATGAGCAGTTCTTC. This translates into CASRSDLNNEQFF.

Details on this clonotype: Given a much more abundant clone one base away, this may be a read error. This chain connects TRBV28 to TRBJ2-4; 8 bases line up with TRBD2. Germline CDR1 is MDHEN and CDR2 is SYDVKM. J gave up 6 bases and V 5 bases, and 12 bases lay outside the gene matches. The CDR3 covers 16 residues. CDR3 residues: CASSPGLVLSSNIQYF. CDR3 nucleotide sequence: TGTGCCAGCAGTCCGGGACTAGTTTTATCGTCAAACATTCAGTACTTC. Combining the CDR3 with reference TRBV28 and TRBJ2-4 gives the whole variable domain DVKVTQSSRYLVKRTGEKVFLECVQDMDHENMFWYRQDPGLGLRLIYFSYDVKMKEKGDIPEGYSVSREKKERFSLILESASTNQTSMYLCASSPGLVLSSNIQYFGAGTRLSVL.

The gene calls are TRBV5-1 and TRBJ1-4; a possible D gene is TRBD1 (5 bases). The CDR3 covers 14 residues. Trimming removed 4 bases at V and 7 bases at J, with 14 bases between. The germline V gene encodes CDR1 SGHRS and CDR2 YFSETQ. CDR3 coding DNA: TGCGCCAGCAGCGAAGGGGCAGGAGCTGAAAAACTGTTTTTT. Translating it yields CASSEGAGAEKLFF.